This TCR beta chain was captured in a study of control samples from healthy donors and cancer patients. Sequencing was performed with immunoSEQ multiplex PCR; in TCRdb, only in-frame clones are kept and a portion is missing. The profile covers about 150,000 clones, with around 94% appearing a single time and 1.3% to 1.5% taken by the ten largest. The CDR3 loop spans 13 amino acids. Germline loops: CDR1 WNHNN, CDR2 SYGVQD (reference sequence). Trimming left V 3 bases short and J 8 bases short, with 11 bases between. The receptor comes from a young woman in good health. V usage is TRBV10-1 and J usage is TRBJ2-4; tentatively, D is TRBD2 (5 bases). The sequenced sample was blood. DNA for the CDR3: TGCGCCAGCAGTGAAGAGTCGAGGGACATTCAGTACTTC. It translates to CASSEESRDIQYF.